This TCR beta chain is from a study of T-cell reconstitution after alpha-beta-depleted transplantation in children. This clonotype has at least ten counts. The antigen remains unidentified. Germline values: CDR1 SGHTA, CDR2 FQGNSA. This CDR3 is 13 amino acids long. The V end lost 1 base, the J end lost 6 bases, and 7 bases lay between the germline ends. The library targeted TCRbeta and was prepared with unique molecular identifiers. One entry per CDR3 protein, called by TCRdb with MiXCR from the PCR reads. The sample records 100,000 to 120,000 distinct CDR3 sequences, around 6.4% being singletons. Broader study findings: Surviving recipient T cells and thymic progenitors produced the high day-60 TCRbeta diversity seen in some patients. At around two months after transplant, the alpha-beta T cells were reportedly derived from several hundred expanded clones that came from non-depleted graft cells.

This sequence originates from a male patient aged 2 to 9 who had a stem cell transplant for acute lymphoblastic leukemia, so the T cells may come from the graft donor. The sequencing used PBMCs, mostly from graft donor cells, collected 360 days after TCRalphabeta/CD19-depleted stem cell transplant. The chain is built from TRBV7-2 and TRBJ1-5; no clear D. The DNA for the CDR3 is TGTGCCAGCAGCTTAGAAGGAAGTCAGCCCCAGCATTTT. Its protein is CASSLEGSQPQHF.